These T cell receptor beta chains were read from a single sample in a study of Graves' ophthalmopathy and Graves' hyperthyroidism. TCRdb called the multiplex PCR reads again in MiXCR, with one record for every CDR3 protein. This table has about 550,000 distinct CDR3 sequences, 39% appearing once. Sequenced sample: peripheral blood or thyroid tissue (not recorded which). Source of these receptors: an adult man with Graves' hyperthyroidism. CDR3s include the opening cysteine and the closing phenylalanine or tryptophan. D genes are given only for firm matches. Rows may omit the clone size; those that give it use once, few, many or a size class.

>TRBV29-1|TRBJ1-2|14|many|TRBD1
TGCAGCGTCCCGCGGACAGGTGTTAGCTATGGCTACACCTTC
CSVPRTGVSYGYTF
>TRBV7-9|TRBJ2-7|14|many|NA
TGTGCCAGCAGCTTAGGGGGTCAGTTGAACGAGCAGTACTTC
CASSLGGQLNEQYF
>TRBV12-3/TRBV12-4|TRBJ2-3|16|few|NA
TGTGCCAGCAGTTCCTATGGGGGCGGGAGCACAGATACGCAGTATTTT
CASSSYGGGSTDTQYF
>TRBV25-1|TRBJ1-2|14|NA|TRBD1
TGTGCCAGCAACACAGGGGAGCACGGGGATGGCTACACCTTC
CASNTGEHGDGYTF
>TRBV29-1|TRBJ2-2|13|many|NA
TGCAGCGTAACATCTAGGGCCACCGGGGAGCTGTTTTTT
CSVTSRATGELFF
>TRBV18|TRBJ1-1|12|NA|NA
TGTGCCAGCTCACCACTGACCACTGAAGCTTTCTTT
CASSPLTTEAFF
>TRBV20-1|TRBJ2-7|11|many|NA
TGCAGTGCGGACGGCGCCTACGAGCAGTACTTC
CSADGAYEQYF
>TRBV6-2/TRBV6-3|TRBJ1-2|16|NA|TRBD1
TGTGCCAGCAGCCCGACTACAGGGGGCCGTACCTATGGCTACACCTTC
CASSPTTGGRTYGYTF
>TRBV5-1|TRBJ1-2|13|NA|NA
TGCGCCAACAGCTTGGTCCGAGGATATGGCTACACCTTC
CANSLVRGYGYTF
>TRBV29-1|TRBJ2-2|16|few|TRBD2
TGCAGCGTTAAGCTTACTAGCGGGAGTTACACCGGGGAGCTGTTTTTT
CSVKLTSGSYTGELFF
>TRBV7-6|TRBJ2-5|14|many|TRBD2
TGTGCCAGCAGCTTAGGGTCAGCGGGGAGGACCCAGTACTTC
CASSLGSAGRTQYF
>TRBV5-1|TRBJ1-4|15|NA|NA
TGCGCCAGCAGCTTGGTTTTGGGGGCCCGGGAAAAACTGTTTTTT
CASSLVLGAREKLFF
>TRBV10-3|TRBJ2-1|16|once|TRBD2
TGTGCCATCAGGGGATCTGCGGGAGTGGGTGATCATGAGCAGTTCTTC
CAIRGSAGVGDHEQFF
>TRBV10-3|TRBJ2-2|17|many|NA
TGTGCCACTAGGACCCCTGGGGCGGCCGCGAACACCGGGGAGCTGTTTTTT
CATRTPGAAANTGELFF
>TRBV2|TRBJ2-7|15|NA|NA
TGTGCCAGCAGTGCTTCGGTGGGCGGTTCCTACGAGCAGTACTTC
CASSASVGGSYEQYF
>TRBV2|TRBJ1-3|17|NA|TRBD1
TGTGCCAGCAGTTTACCCGGGACAGGGAGCTCTGGAAACACCATATATTTT
CASSLPGTGSSGNTIYF